Detailed here is one TCR beta chain. This entry comes from a study of control samples from healthy donors and cancer patients. Only in-frame clones appear in the TCRdb table, and some are missing; sequencing was by immunoSEQ multiplex PCR. The data hold about 82,000 clones, with approximately 94% observed a single time. V was pared by 0 bases and J by 4 bases, with 11 bases between. CDR3 size: 14 residues. CDR1 and CDR2 (germline): SGHRS, YFSETQ. Specimen: blood. J is TRBJ2-7 and V is TRBV5-1; D gene unclear. The clonotype comes from a woman younger than 30 in good health. The CDR3 DNA sequence: TGCGCCAGCAGCTTGGCCAACAGCCTATACGAGCAGTACTTC. This encodes CASSLANSLYEQYF.